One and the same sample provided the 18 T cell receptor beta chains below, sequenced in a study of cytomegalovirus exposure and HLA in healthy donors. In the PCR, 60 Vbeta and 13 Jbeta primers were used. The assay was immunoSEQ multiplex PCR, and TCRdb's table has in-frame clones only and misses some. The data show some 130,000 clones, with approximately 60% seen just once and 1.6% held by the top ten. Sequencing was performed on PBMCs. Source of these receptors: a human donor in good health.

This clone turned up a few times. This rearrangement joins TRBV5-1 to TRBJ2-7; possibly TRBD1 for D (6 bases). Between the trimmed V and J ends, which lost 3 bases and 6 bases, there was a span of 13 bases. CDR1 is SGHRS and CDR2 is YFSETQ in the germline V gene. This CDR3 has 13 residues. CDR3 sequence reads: CASSSGVVGEQYF. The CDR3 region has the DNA TGCGCCAGCAGCTCAGGGGTCGTGGGCGAGCAGTACTTC.

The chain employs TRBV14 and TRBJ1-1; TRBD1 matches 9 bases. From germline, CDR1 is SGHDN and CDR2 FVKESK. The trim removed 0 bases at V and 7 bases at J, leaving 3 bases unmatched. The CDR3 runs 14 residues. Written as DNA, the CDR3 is TGTGCCAGCAGCCAAGAATACAGGGGGCTTGAAGCTTTCTTT. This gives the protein CASSQEYRGLEAFF.

The CDR3: CASRPGTGVYEQYF. For the CDR3, the DNA is TGTGCCAGCAGGCCCGGGACAGGGGTCTACGAGCAGTACTTC. The chain recombines TRBV6-5 with TRBJ2-7, with 10 bases lining up with TRBD1. Germline V CDR1 and CDR2: MNHEY, SVGAGI. The V segment lost 6 bases and the J segment 3 bases; nucleotides outside the gene matches: 5. The CDR3 totals 14 residues.

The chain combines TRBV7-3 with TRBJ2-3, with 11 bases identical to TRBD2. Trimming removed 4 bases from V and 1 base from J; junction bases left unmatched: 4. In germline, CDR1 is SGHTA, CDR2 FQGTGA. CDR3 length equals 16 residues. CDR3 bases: TGTGCCAGCAGCTCCCTACTAGCGGGAGGCACAGATACGCAGTATTTT. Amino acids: CASSSLLAGGTDTQYF.

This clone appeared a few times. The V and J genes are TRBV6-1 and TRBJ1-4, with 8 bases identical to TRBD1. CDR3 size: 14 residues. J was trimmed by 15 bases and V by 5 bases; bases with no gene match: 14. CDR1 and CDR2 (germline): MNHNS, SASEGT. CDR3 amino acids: CASSPDREGTGVFF. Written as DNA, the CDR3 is TGTGCCAGCAGTCCGGACAGGGAAGGGACGGGGGTGTTTTTT.

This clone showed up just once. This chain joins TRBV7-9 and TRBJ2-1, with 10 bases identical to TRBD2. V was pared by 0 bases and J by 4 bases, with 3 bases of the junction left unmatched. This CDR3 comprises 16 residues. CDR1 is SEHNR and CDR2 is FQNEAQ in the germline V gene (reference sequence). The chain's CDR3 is CASSLASGRRYNEQFF. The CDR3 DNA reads TGTGCCAGCAGCTTAGCTAGCGGGAGGCGGTACAATGAGCAGTTCTTC.

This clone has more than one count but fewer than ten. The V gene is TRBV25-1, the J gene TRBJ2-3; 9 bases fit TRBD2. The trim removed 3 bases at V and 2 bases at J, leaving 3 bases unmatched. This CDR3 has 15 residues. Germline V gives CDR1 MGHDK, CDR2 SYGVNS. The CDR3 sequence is CASSETSGFTDTQYF. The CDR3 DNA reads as TGTGCCAGCAGTGAGACTAGCGGCTTCACAGATACGCAGTATTTT.

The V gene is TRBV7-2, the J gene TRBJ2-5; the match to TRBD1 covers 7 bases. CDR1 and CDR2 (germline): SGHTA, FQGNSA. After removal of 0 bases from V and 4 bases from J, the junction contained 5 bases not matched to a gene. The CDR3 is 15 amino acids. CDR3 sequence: CASSLALTGRETQYF. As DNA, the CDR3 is TGTGCCAGCAGCTTAGCTCTGACAGGGAGAGAGACCCAGTACTTC. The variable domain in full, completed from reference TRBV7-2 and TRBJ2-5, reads GAGVSQSPSNKVTEKGKDVELRCDPISGHTALYWYRQSLGQGLEFLIYFQGNSAPDKSGLPSDRFSAERTGGSVSTLTIQRTQQEDSAVYLCASSLALTGRETQYFGPGTRLLVL.

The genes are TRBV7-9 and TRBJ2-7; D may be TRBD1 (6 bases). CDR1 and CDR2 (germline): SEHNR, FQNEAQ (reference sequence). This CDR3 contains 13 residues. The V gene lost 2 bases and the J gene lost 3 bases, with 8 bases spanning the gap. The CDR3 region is CASSLRGSYEQYF. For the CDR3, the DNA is TGTGCCAGCAGCTTAAGGGGGAGCTACGAGCAGTACTTC. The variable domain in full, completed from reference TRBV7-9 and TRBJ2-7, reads DTGVSQNPRHKITKRGQNVTFRCDPISEHNRLYWYRQTLGQGPEFLTYFQNEAQLEKSRLLSDRFSAERPKGSFSTLEIQRTEQGDSAMYLCASSLRGSYEQYFGPGTRLTVT.

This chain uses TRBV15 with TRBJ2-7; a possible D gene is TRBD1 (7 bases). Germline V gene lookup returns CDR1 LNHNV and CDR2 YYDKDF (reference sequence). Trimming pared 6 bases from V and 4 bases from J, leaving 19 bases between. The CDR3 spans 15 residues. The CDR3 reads CATSLGGGKGYEQYF. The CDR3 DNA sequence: TGTGCCACCAGTCTAGGAGGGGGCAAGGGTTACGAGCAGTACTTC.

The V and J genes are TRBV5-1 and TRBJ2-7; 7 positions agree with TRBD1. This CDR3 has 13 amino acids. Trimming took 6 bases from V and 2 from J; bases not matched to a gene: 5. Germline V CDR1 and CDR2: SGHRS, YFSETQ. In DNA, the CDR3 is TGCGCCAGCAATCCGCAGGGGGCCTACGAGCAGTACTTC. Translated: CASNPQGAYEQYF.

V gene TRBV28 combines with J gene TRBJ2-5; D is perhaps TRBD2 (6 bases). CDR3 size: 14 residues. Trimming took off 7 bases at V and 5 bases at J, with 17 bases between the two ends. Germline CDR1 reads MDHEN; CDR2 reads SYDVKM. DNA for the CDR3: TGTGCCAGCAATACCTTGGGCGGGACCGAGACCCAGTACTTC. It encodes CASNTLGGTETQYF.

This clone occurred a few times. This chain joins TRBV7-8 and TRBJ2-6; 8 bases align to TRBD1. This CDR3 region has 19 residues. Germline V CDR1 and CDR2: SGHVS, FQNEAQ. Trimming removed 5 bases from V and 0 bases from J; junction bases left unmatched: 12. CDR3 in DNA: TGTGCCAGCAGCACGCCCTTTCGGCAGGGGGCCTCTGGGGCCAACGTCCTGACTTTC. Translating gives CASSTPFRQGASGANVLTF.

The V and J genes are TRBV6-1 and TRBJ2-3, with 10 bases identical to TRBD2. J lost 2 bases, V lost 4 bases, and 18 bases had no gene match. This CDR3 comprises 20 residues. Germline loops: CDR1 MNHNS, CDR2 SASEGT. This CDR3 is CASSANPGVAGGSDTDTQYF. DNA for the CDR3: TGTGCCAGCAGTGCTAACCCAGGGGTAGCGGGAGGCTCTGACACAGATACGCAGTATTTT.

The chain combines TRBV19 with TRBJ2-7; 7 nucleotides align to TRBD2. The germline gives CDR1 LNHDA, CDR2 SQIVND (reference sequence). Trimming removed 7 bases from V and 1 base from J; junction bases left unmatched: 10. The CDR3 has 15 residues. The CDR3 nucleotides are TGTGCCAGTAAGGCGCGGGGGAAGAGTTCCTACGAGCAGTACTTC. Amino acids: CASKARGKSSYEQYF.

CDR3 coding DNA: TGCAGCGTTGACCTCGGCGGTAACTATGGCTACACCTTC. Amino acid sequence: CSVDLGGNYGYTF. The chain uses TRBV29-1 and TRBJ1-2; no reliable D call. V was shortened by 3 bases and J by 1 base, with 9 bases between the two germline ends. CDR1 is SQVTM and CDR2 is ANQGSEA in the germline V gene. The CDR3 contains 13 residues.

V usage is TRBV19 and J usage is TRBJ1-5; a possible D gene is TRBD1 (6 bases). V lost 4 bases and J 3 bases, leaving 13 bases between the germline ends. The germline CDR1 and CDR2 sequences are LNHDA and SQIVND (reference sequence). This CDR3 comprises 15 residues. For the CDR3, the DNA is TGTGCCAGTAGTACACCGGGACACGTCAATCAGCCCCAGCATTTT. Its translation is CASSTPGHVNQPQHF.

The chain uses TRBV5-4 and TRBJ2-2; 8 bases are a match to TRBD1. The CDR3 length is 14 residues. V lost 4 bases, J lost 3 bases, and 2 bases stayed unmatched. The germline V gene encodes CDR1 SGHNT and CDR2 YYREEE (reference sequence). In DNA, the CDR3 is TGTGCCAGCAGCGAACAGGGGGACACCGGGGAGCTGTTTTTT. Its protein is CASSEQGDTGELFF.